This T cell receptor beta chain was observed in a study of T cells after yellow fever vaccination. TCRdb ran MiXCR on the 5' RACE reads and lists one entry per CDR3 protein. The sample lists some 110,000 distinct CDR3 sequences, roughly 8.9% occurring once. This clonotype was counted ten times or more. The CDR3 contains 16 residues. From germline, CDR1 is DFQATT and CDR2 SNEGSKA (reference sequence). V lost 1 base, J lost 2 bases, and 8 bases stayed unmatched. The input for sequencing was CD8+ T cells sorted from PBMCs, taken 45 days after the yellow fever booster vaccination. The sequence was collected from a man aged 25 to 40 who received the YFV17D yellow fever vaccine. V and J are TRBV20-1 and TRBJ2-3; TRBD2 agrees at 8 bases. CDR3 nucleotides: TGCAGTGCTAGAGTGGGAGCGGGAGTTTACACAGATACGCAGTATTTT. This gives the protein CSARVGAGVYTDTQYF.